Listed below are T cell receptor beta chains from one sample, sequenced in a study of OX40 agonist ivuxolimab in advanced cancers. Only in-frame clones appear in the TCRdb table, and some are missing; sequencing was by immunoSEQ multiplex PCR. This table has 80,000 to 100,000 clones, around 94% appearing once. The specimen comprised CD4+ or CD8+ T cells sorted from blood, sampled in a trial of the OX40 agonist ivuxolimab. These receptors originate from an adult with an advanced solid tumor such as melanoma, head and neck, liver or kidney cancer. Both conserved end residues are part of each CDR3. Fields, in order: CDR3 DNA, CDR3 protein, V gene, D gene, clone size, J gene. D genes are given only for firm matches. Clone size is shown for a subset of rows, as once, few, many or a class of expanded clone.

cdr3_nt: TGTGCCAGCAGGAGGTCGAGGGGGGGTGCCTACGAGCAGTACTTC
cdr3_aa: CASRRSRGGAYEQYF
v_call: TRBV21-1
d_call: .
clone_size: .
j_call: TRBJ2-7

cdr3_nt: TGTGCCAGCATCCCGACAGGTCATAGCTACGAGCAGTACTTC
cdr3_aa: CASIPTGHSYEQYF
v_call: TRBV6-1
d_call: .
clone_size: .
j_call: TRBJ2-7

cdr3_nt: TGCGCCAGCAGCTTGGAGGGACCGGGGACAGGGGTGTCCCAGTACTTC
cdr3_aa: CASSLEGPGTGVSQYF
v_call: TRBV5-1
d_call: TRBD1
clone_size: .
j_call: TRBJ2-5

cdr3_nt: TGTGCCAGCAGTTACTCGGACGGGAGCTCCTACGAGCAGTACTTC
cdr3_aa: CASSYSDGSSYEQYF
v_call: TRBV6-5
d_call: .
clone_size: .
j_call: TRBJ2-7

cdr3_nt: TGCGCCAGCAGTGATCCGGGGCATTCCTACGAGCAGTACTTC
cdr3_aa: CASSDPGHSYEQYF
v_call: TRBV10-1
d_call: .
clone_size: .
j_call: TRBJ2-7

cdr3_nt: TGCGCCAGCAGCTTGGTTCGCTATGCAGAGACCCAGTACTTC
cdr3_aa: CASSLVRYAETQYF
v_call: TRBV5-1
d_call: .
clone_size: .
j_call: TRBJ2-5

cdr3_nt: TGTGCCAGCAGATCCAGAGCCCAGACCCAGTACTTC
cdr3_aa: CASRSRAQTQYF
v_call: TRBV11-2
d_call: .
clone_size: .
j_call: TRBJ2-5

cdr3_nt: TGTGCCAGCAGGACACAGGACAATCAGCCCCAGCATTTT
cdr3_aa: CASRTQDNQPQHF
v_call: TRBV28
d_call: .
clone_size: .
j_call: TRBJ1-5

cdr3_nt: TGTGCCAGCAGCTTGGGACCGATCCAAGAGACCCAGTACTTC
cdr3_aa: CASSLGPIQETQYF
v_call: TRBV5-4
d_call: .
clone_size: .
j_call: TRBJ2-5

cdr3_nt: TGTGCCATCAGTGGGTCTGCCTATGGCTACACCTTC
cdr3_aa: CAISGSAYGYTF
v_call: TRBV10-3
d_call: .
clone_size: .
j_call: TRBJ1-2

cdr3_nt: TGTGCCAGCTCACCGACAGGGGGCCTTTACAATGAGCAGTTCTTC
cdr3_aa: CASSPTGGLYNEQFF
v_call: TRBV18
d_call: TRBD1
clone_size: .
j_call: TRBJ2-1

cdr3_nt: TGTGCCAGCAGCAAATGGGACAGGGGAGAAAACTTTGGAAACACCATATATTTT
cdr3_aa: CASSKWDRGENFGNTIYF
v_call: TRBV21-1
d_call: .
clone_size: .
j_call: TRBJ1-3

cdr3_nt: TGCGCCAGCAGTCCGATACGACAGGGAAAAGGGGACAATGAGCAGTTCTTC
cdr3_aa: CASSPIRQGKGDNEQFF
v_call: TRBV10-1
d_call: TRBD1
clone_size: .
j_call: TRBJ2-1

cdr3_nt: TGTGCCAGCAGCTTAGCCCGACTAGCGGGCGGCGACGAGCAGTACTTC
cdr3_aa: CASSLARLAGGDEQYF
v_call: TRBV7-2
d_call: TRBD2
clone_size: .
j_call: TRBJ2-7

cdr3_nt: TGTGCCAGTTCCGGACAGGGAAGCTCCTACGAGCAGTACTTC
cdr3_aa: CASSGQGSSYEQYF
v_call: TRBV19
d_call: TRBD1
clone_size: .
j_call: TRBJ2-7

cdr3_nt: TGTGCCAGCAGTTTTAGCAGGAACACTGAAGCTTTCTTT
cdr3_aa: CASSFSRNTEAFF
v_call: TRBV28
d_call: .
clone_size: .
j_call: TRBJ1-1

cdr3_nt: TGTGCCACCAGCAGATCCCAGACCTGGGCCTCCTCTGGAAACACCATATATTTT
cdr3_aa: CATSRSQTWASSGNTIYF
v_call: TRBV15
d_call: .
clone_size: .
j_call: TRBJ1-3

cdr3_nt: TGTGCCAGCAGCTTTGGGGGGAGCAGGGCCTACGAGCAGTACTTC
cdr3_aa: CASSFGGSRAYEQYF
v_call: TRBV7-2
d_call: .
clone_size: .
j_call: TRBJ2-7

cdr3_nt: TGTGCCAGCAGCTTATCCCCGGGTTCCACTGAAGCTTTCTTT
cdr3_aa: CASSLSPGSTEAFF
v_call: TRBV7-8
d_call: .
clone_size: .
j_call: TRBJ1-1

cdr3_nt: TGTGCCAGCATACAACGGGTACACGGGGATGAGCAGTTCTTC
cdr3_aa: CASIQRVHGDEQFF
v_call: TRBV7-2
d_call: .
clone_size: .
j_call: TRBJ2-1

cdr3_nt: TGTGCCAGCAGCCCACAGGGGATGAGTGGAAACACCATATATTTT
cdr3_aa: CASSPQGMSGNTIYF
v_call: TRBV7-2
d_call: TRBD1
clone_size: .
j_call: TRBJ1-3

cdr3_nt: TGTGCCAGCAGCTTAGACAGGGGGCTTGGCTACACCTTC
cdr3_aa: CASSLDRGLGYTF
v_call: TRBV11-3
d_call: TRBD1
clone_size: .
j_call: TRBJ1-2

cdr3_nt: TGCGCCAGCAGCCAAGATCGGACGGGCTCTGGAAACACCATATATTTT
cdr3_aa: CASSQDRTGSGNTIYF
v_call: TRBV4-3
d_call: .
clone_size: .
j_call: TRBJ1-3

cdr3_nt: TGTGCCATCAGTGTTGGTACAGGGGGAAGCAATCAGCCCCAGCATTTT
cdr3_aa: CAISVGTGGSNQPQHF
v_call: TRBV10-3
d_call: TRBD1
clone_size: .
j_call: TRBJ1-5

cdr3_nt: TGTGCCAGCAGCCCTCATGTGGGCAATGAGCAGTTCTTC
cdr3_aa: CASSPHVGNEQFF
v_call: TRBV9
d_call: .
clone_size: .
j_call: TRBJ2-1

cdr3_nt: TGTGCCAGCAGCTTACCCGCCGGAGGGGGCTCCTACGAGCAGTACTTC
cdr3_aa: CASSLPAGGGSYEQYF
v_call: TRBV7-9
d_call: .
clone_size: .
j_call: TRBJ2-7

cdr3_nt: TGCGCCAGCAGCTTGGTGGCAGGGTCGGTTGGTTCACCCCTCCACTTT
cdr3_aa: CASSLVAGSVGSPLHF
v_call: TRBV5-1
d_call: .
clone_size: .
j_call: TRBJ1-6

cdr3_nt: TGTGCCAGCAGCCGGGGCCGGGACCGAGAAGCTTTCTTT
cdr3_aa: CASSRGRDREAFF
v_call: TRBV5-5
d_call: .
clone_size: .
j_call: TRBJ1-1

cdr3_nt: TGTGCCAGCAGCCCCGGGACTAGCGGCACAGATACGCAGTATTTT
cdr3_aa: CASSPGTSGTDTQYF
v_call: TRBV11-3
d_call: TRBD2
clone_size: .
j_call: TRBJ2-3

cdr3_nt: TGTGCCAGCAGTGAAGAAGGCAGGGGGAATGGCTACACCTTC
cdr3_aa: CASSEEGRGNGYTF
v_call: TRBV6-1
d_call: TRBD1
clone_size: .
j_call: TRBJ1-2

cdr3_nt: TGTGCCAGTAACCCGGGACTATATAACTACGAGCAGTACTTC
cdr3_aa: CASNPGLYNYEQYF
v_call: TRBV19
d_call: TRBD2
clone_size: .
j_call: TRBJ2-7

cdr3_nt: TGCGCCAGCAGCCATTCAGGAGGATCCTCCTACAATGAGCAGTTCTTC
cdr3_aa: CASSHSGGSSYNEQFF
v_call: TRBV4-1
d_call: .
clone_size: .
j_call: TRBJ2-1

cdr3_nt: TGCGCCAGCAGCTTGGCCCCGGGAGGGAAGGAGACCCAGTACTTC
cdr3_aa: CASSLAPGGKETQYF
v_call: TRBV5-1
d_call: TRBD2
clone_size: .
j_call: TRBJ2-5

cdr3_nt: TGTGCCAGCTCACCGCCTAGTTTAAACTACAATGAGCAGTTCTTC
cdr3_aa: CASSPPSLNYNEQFF
v_call: TRBV18
d_call: .
clone_size: .
j_call: TRBJ2-1

cdr3_nt: TGTGCCAGCAGTTCCCGGGCTGGGCCCGGGGAGCTGTTTTTT
cdr3_aa: CASSSRAGPGELFF
v_call: TRBV5-4
d_call: .
clone_size: .
j_call: TRBJ2-2

cdr3_nt: TGTGCCAGCACCTTCCGAGGGACTAAACCATCGAGCTCCTACGAGCAGTACTTC
cdr3_aa: CASTFRGTKPSSSYEQYF
v_call: TRBV28
d_call: TRBD2
clone_size: .
j_call: TRBJ2-7

cdr3_nt: TGTGCCAGCAGCCCGAAGCGGCAGGGCCTCTCTGGAAACACCATATATTTT
cdr3_aa: CASSPKRQGLSGNTIYF
v_call: TRBV7-9
d_call: .
clone_size: once
j_call: TRBJ1-3

cdr3_nt: TGCGCCAGCAGCATCCCGGCCCCGGGGGCCAACGTCCTGACTTTC
cdr3_aa: CASSIPAPGANVLTF
v_call: TRBV5-1
d_call: .
clone_size: .
j_call: TRBJ2-6

cdr3_nt: TGTGCCAGCAGTGTCCAAAGGACTAGCGGGAGTCCCGGGGAGCTGTTTTTT
cdr3_aa: CASSVQRTSGSPGELFF
v_call: TRBV6-4
d_call: TRBD2
clone_size: .
j_call: TRBJ2-2

cdr3_nt: TGTGCCAGCAGCCCCCGACAGGGGAAGGTGGGCTACACCTTC
cdr3_aa: CASSPRQGKVGYTF
v_call: TRBV5-4
d_call: TRBD1
clone_size: .
j_call: TRBJ1-2

cdr3_nt: TGTGCCAGCAGCTTAGTCGGCAGGGAACTGGAGACCCAGTACTTC
cdr3_aa: CASSLVGRELETQYF
v_call: TRBV7-2
d_call: .
clone_size: .
j_call: TRBJ2-5

cdr3_nt: TGTGCCAGCACCGCCTACAATGAGCAGTTCTTC
cdr3_aa: CASTAYNEQFF
v_call: TRBV27
d_call: .
clone_size: .
j_call: TRBJ2-1

cdr3_nt: TGTGCCAGCAGCCGTACAGGGTCAGCGGGCAAAGTGAACACTGAAGCTTTCTTT
cdr3_aa: CASSRTGSAGKVNTEAFF
v_call: TRBV11-2
d_call: .
clone_size: .
j_call: TRBJ1-1

cdr3_nt: TGTGCCAGCAGCTCGTCGGCAGGGCCGACGATACGTGAAACCTTC
cdr3_aa: CASSSSAGPTIRETF
v_call: TRBV5-5
d_call: .
clone_size: few
j_call: TRBJ1-2

cdr3_nt: TGTGCCAGCAGCTTATCCGGCCAGGCTGAAGCTTTCTTT
cdr3_aa: CASSLSGQAEAFF
v_call: TRBV7-9
d_call: .
clone_size: .
j_call: TRBJ1-1

cdr3_nt: TGTGCCAGCTCACCGAACTCAGTTGGGACAGGGATTGAAGCTTTCTTT
cdr3_aa: CASSPNSVGTGIEAFF
v_call: TRBV18
d_call: TRBD1
clone_size: .
j_call: TRBJ1-1

cdr3_nt: TGTGCCAGCAGCTTTTCCGGGACAGGGCTGGACTCCGAGCAGTACTTC
cdr3_aa: CASSFSGTGLDSEQYF
v_call: TRBV5-4
d_call: TRBD1
clone_size: .
j_call: TRBJ2-7

cdr3_nt: TGTGCCAGCTCACCACCACCTAGGGGCACCCAGGGACTAGCGGGAGTTGGCGAGCAGTACTTC
cdr3_aa: CASSPPPRGTQGLAGVGEQYF
v_call: TRBV18
d_call: TRBD2
clone_size: .
j_call: TRBJ2-7

cdr3_nt: TGTGCCAGCAGTTTAATCAACAGGGATTTCTATGGCTACACCTTC
cdr3_aa: CASSLINRDFYGYTF
v_call: TRBV28
d_call: .
clone_size: .
j_call: TRBJ1-2

cdr3_nt: TGTGCCAGCAGCTTCTACAGGAACAATGAGCAGTTCTTC
cdr3_aa: CASSFYRNNEQFF
v_call: TRBV7-2
d_call: .
clone_size: .
j_call: TRBJ2-1

cdr3_nt: TGCGCCAGCAGCCAAGACCTTGGGACTAGCCTACAGTATTTT
cdr3_aa: CASSQDLGTSLQYF
v_call: TRBV4-3
d_call: TRBD2
clone_size: .
j_call: TRBJ2-3

cdr3_nt: TGTGCCAGCAGCTACCTCCCAGGGACAGGGGATTCACCCCTCCACTTT
cdr3_aa: CASSYLPGTGDSPLHF
v_call: TRBV6-5
d_call: TRBD1
clone_size: .
j_call: TRBJ1-6

cdr3_nt: TGTGCCAGCAGGGCCGGGACAGGGACCTACGAGCAGTACTTC
cdr3_aa: CASRAGTGTYEQYF
v_call: TRBV5-4
d_call: TRBD1
clone_size: .
j_call: TRBJ2-7

cdr3_nt: TGTGCCAGCAGCTCCGGGACATACGAATACGAGCAGTACTTC
cdr3_aa: CASSSGTYEYEQYF
v_call: TRBV7-9
d_call: .
clone_size: .
j_call: TRBJ2-7

cdr3_nt: TGTGCCAGCAGCGCCCACGCGGGGACCGCCTACGAGCAGTACTTC
cdr3_aa: CASSAHAGTAYEQYF
v_call: TRBV9
d_call: .
clone_size: .
j_call: TRBJ2-7

cdr3_nt: TGTGCCAGCTCACCGCCCGGACTAGACGCCAATGAGCAGTTCTTC
cdr3_aa: CASSPPGLDANEQFF
v_call: TRBV18
d_call: TRBD2
clone_size: .
j_call: TRBJ2-1

cdr3_nt: TGCGCCAGCAGCTTGGTCAGGGAGTATGGCTACACCTTC
cdr3_aa: CASSLVREYGYTF
v_call: TRBV5-1
d_call: .
clone_size: .
j_call: TRBJ1-2

cdr3_nt: TGTGCCAGCAGCCCGGGACTTTATCAAGAGACCCAGTACTTC
cdr3_aa: CASSPGLYQETQYF
v_call: TRBV7-2
d_call: .
clone_size: .
j_call: TRBJ2-5

cdr3_nt: TGTGCCAGTAGCGTAAGGGACAGGGACACTGAAGCTTTCTTT
cdr3_aa: CASSVRDRDTEAFF
v_call: TRBV9
d_call: TRBD1
clone_size: .
j_call: TRBJ1-1